One and the same sample provided the 9 T cell receptor beta chains below, sequenced in a study of T cells in localized non-small cell lung cancer (dated by TCRdb to about 2020). The library was built by means of the immunoSEQ multiplex PCR assay. The immuneACCESS repertoire file appears here via TCRdb, limited to in-frame rearrangements. These files lack a portion of the clones; in checked studies, under half of the deficit traces to unresolved V genes, and the cause of the others is not known. The sample yields approximately 140,000 clones; 89% were counted once. Of the sample, around 1.5% is held by the ten largest clones. This sample comprised peripheral blood, obtained before any cancer treatment. The source of these receptors is a female donor at least 60 years old with stage I lung adenocarcinoma.

The chain uses TRBV6-5 and TRBJ2-1; TRBD2 might be the D (6 bases). Germline V lookup: CDR1 MNHEY, CDR2 SVGAGI. This CDR3 has 15 residues. V lost 5 bases to trimming and J lost 4 bases, with 15 bases between them. The CDR3 is CASSPPDYGYNEQFF. The DNA for the CDR3 is TGTGCCAGCAGTCCACCGGACTACGGGTACAATGAGCAGTTCTTC.

The chain couples TRBV21-1 to TRBJ1-1. TRBV21-1 is flagged as a pseudogene. This CDR3 region has 12 residues. CDR3 sequence reads: CASGLKGGKAFF. The DNA of the CDR3 is TGTGCCTCAGGGTTAAAAGGGGGGAAAGCTTTCTTT.

With respect to this clone: Other DNA variants within this sample encode the same CDR3. V and J are TRBV30 and TRBJ1-2; no reliable D call. Germline V gene data show CDR1 as GTSNPN and CDR2 as SVGIG (reference sequence). V lost 0 bases, J lost 5 bases, and 4 bases lay in between. The CDR3 is 11 residues long. This CDR3 is CAWSVLYGYTF. In nucleotides, the CDR3 is TGTGCCTGGAGTGTATTGTATGGCTACACCTTC.

This chain joins TRBV7-2 and TRBJ2-3; D might be TRBD1 (5 bases). In germline, CDR1 is SGHTA, CDR2 FQGNSA. This CDR3 region has 14 residues. The V end lost 0 bases, the J end lost 2 bases, and 6 bases lay between the germline ends. The CDR3 is CASSLAGPTDTQYF. CDR3 bases: TGTGCCAGCAGCTTAGCGGGGCCCACAGATACGCAGTATTTT.

The chain couples TRBV2 to TRBJ1-3; TRBD1 might be the D (5 bases). Looked up from germline, CDR1 is SNHLY and CDR2 is FYNNEI. The CDR3 has 14 residues. Trimming shortened V by 8 bases and J by 4 bases, and 15 bases separated the two germline ends. CDR3 sequence reads: CASPAVGAGNTIYF. The CDR3 DNA reads TGTGCCAGCCCCGCCGTTGGGGCGGGAAACACCATATATTTT.

This chain links TRBV28 with TRBJ1-4, with D tentatively TRBD1 (5 bases). Germline V CDR1 and CDR2: MDHEN, SYDVKM. The CDR3 is 16 residues long. Trimming removed 6 bases from V and 5 bases from J, with 19 bases in between. Here the CDR3 DNA reads TGTGCCAGCAGCACCGGGACGGCGAGAATAAATGAAAAACTGTTTTTT. As protein: CASSTGTARINEKLFF.

The chain couples TRBV9 to TRBJ2-7, with D perhaps matching TRBD1 or TRBD2 (6 bases each). Germline CDR1 and CDR2: SGDLS and YYNGEE. Trimming pared 5 bases from V and 7 bases from J, leaving 19 bases between. The CDR3 is made up of 14 amino acids. The CDR3 DNA follows: TGTGCCAGCAGTTCCCAAGGGGGGCTAGGGGAGCAGTACTTC. Protein product: CASSSQGGLGEQYF.

The count of this clone is one. The sample holds other DNA sequences that translate to the same CDR3. This sequence joins TRBV6-5 and TRBJ2-3; D uncertain. CDR3 length: 11 amino acids. Germline V gene sequence: CDR1 MNHEY, CDR2 SVGAGI. V was pared by 10 bases and J by 4 bases, with 9 bases between. In nucleotides, the CDR3 is TGTGCCACCAGGAGAGCAGATACGCAGTATTTT. Its protein is CATRRADTQYF.

The V call is TRBV19, the J call TRBJ1-4; no clear D. The CDR3 is 14 amino acids. The germline V and J ends were trimmed by 3 bases and 3 bases, with 8 bases remaining between them. From germline, CDR1 is LNHDA and CDR2 SQIVND (reference sequence). This chain's CDR3 is CASSIGQSNEKLFF. The CDR3 region has the DNA TGTGCCAGTAGTATTGGCCAGTCTAATGAAAAACTGTTTTTT. The full variable domain, its missing parts supplied by reference TRBV19 and TRBJ1-4, is DGGITQSPKYLFRKEGQNVTLSCEQNLNHDAMYWYRQDPGQGLRLIYYSQIVNDFQKGDIAEGYSVSREKKESFPLTVTSAQKNPTAFYLCASSIGQSNEKLFFGSGTQLSVL.